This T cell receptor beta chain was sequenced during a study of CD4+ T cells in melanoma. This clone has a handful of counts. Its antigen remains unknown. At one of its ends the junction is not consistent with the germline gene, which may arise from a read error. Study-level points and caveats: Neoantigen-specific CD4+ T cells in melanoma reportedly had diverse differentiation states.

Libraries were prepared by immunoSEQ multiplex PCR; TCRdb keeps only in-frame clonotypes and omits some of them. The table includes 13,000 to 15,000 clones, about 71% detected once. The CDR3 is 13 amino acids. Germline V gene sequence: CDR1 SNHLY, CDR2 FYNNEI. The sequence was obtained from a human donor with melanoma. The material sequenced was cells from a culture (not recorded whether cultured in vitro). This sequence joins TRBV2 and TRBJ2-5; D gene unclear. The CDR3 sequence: CASSLRPQDTQYF. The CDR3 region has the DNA TGTGCCAGCAGTTTACGTCCGCAAGATACCCAGTACTTC.